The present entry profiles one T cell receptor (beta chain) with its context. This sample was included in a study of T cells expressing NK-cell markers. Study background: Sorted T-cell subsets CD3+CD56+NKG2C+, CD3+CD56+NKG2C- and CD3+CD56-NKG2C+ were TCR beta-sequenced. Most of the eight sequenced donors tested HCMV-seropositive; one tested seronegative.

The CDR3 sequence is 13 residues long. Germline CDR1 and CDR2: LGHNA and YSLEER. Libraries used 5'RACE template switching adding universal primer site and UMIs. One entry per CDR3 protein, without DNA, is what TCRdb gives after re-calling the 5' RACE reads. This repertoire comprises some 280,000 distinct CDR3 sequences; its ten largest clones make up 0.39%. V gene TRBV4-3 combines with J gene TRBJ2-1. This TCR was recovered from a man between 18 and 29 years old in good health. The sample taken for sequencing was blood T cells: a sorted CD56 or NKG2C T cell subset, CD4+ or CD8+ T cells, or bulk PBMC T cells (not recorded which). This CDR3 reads CASSQGLVAEQFF.